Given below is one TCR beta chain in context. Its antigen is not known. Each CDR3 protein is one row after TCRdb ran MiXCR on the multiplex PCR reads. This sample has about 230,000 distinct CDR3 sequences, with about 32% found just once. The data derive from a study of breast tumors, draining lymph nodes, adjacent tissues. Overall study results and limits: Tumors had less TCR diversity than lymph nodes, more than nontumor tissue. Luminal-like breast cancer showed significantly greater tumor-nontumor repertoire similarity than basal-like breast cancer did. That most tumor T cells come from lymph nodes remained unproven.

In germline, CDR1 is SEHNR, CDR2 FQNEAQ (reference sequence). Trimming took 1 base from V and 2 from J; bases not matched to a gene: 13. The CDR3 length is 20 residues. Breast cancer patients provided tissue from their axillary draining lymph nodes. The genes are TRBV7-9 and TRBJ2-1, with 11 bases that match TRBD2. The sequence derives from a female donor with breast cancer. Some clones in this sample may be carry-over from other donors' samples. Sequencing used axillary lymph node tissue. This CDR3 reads CASSLVRILAGEMPYNEQFF. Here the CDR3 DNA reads TGTGCCAGCAGCTTAGTACGGATACTAGCGGGAGAGATGCCCTACAATGAGCAGTTCTTC.